The text below deals with one T cell receptor (beta chain). The antigen is undetermined. With V trimmed by 3 bases and J by 8 bases, 9 bases remained unmatched. The CDR3 has 13 amino acids. Per the germline V gene, CDR1 is SQVTM and CDR2 is ANQGSEA. These data are taken from a study of identical twins. Whole-study results and caveats: The abundant beta clonotypes from cord blood had fewer insertions, and memory repertoires had none of this.

One entry per CDR3 protein, called by TCRdb with MiXCR from the 5' RACE reads. The sample yields more than 350,000 distinct CDR3 sequences, 9% seen once. Sequenced input: naive T cells sorted from blood. The origin of this receptor is a woman in her forties or fifties in good health. The chain uses TRBV29-1 and TRBJ1-2; TRBD1 agrees at 7 bases. The CDR3 is CSVDLTGLMGYTF. For the CDR3, the DNA is TGCAGCGTTGACCTGACAGGGTTGATGGGCTACACCTTC.